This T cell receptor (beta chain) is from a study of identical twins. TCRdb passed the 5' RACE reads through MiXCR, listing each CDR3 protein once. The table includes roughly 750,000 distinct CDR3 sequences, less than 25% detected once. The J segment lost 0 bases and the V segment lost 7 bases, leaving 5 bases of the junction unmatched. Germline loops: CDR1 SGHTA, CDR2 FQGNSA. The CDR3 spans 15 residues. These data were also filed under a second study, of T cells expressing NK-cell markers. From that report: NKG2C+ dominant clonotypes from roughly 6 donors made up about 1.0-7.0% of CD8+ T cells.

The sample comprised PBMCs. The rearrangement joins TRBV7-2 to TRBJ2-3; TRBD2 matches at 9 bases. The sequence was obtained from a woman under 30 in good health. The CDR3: CASKGLAGSTDTQYF. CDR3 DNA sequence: TGTGCCAGCAAGGGGCTAGCGGGGAGCACAGATACGCAGTATTTT. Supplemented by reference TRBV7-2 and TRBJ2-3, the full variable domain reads GAGVSQSPSNKVTEKGKDVELRCDPISGHTALYWYRQSLGQGLEFLIYFQGNSAPDKSGLPSDRFSAERTGGSVSTLTIQRTQQEDSAVYLCASKGLAGSTDTQYFGPGTRLTVL.